The clone carrying this TCR beta chain was seen at least ten times. The antigen remains unidentified. TCRdb re-analysed the RACE reads in MiXCR, keeping a single row per CDR3 protein. Found here are fewer than 45,000 distinct CDR3 sequences, more than 3% of them singletons; the top ten hold roughly 24%. This sample stems from a study of human T cells and chemical hapten exposure. Study at large: Skin on the upper inner arm, 2 cm by 2 cm in size, was sensitized with 2% DPC. Findings and caveats of the study: PT1 expanded TCR counts and patch test score correlated positively.

The time point here: patch test 1, 2 weeks after DPC sensitization. Sample treatment: therapeutic diphenylcyclopropenone sensitization with weekly scalp DPC. Unfractionated whole blood was the source of the extracted total RNA. The ends were cut back, 0 bases at V and 4 bases at J, with 12 bases in the middle. The CDR3 totals 15 residues. Looked up from germline, CDR1 is SGHRS and CDR2 is YFSETQ. This specimen consisted of whole blood, obtained in connection with sensitization to the hapten diphenylcyclopropenone (DPC). The sequence derives from a middle-aged man with alopecia areata. Some clones in this sample may be carry-over from other donors' samples. The rearrangement uses TRBV5-1 and TRBJ2-3; D gene unclear. CDR3 amino acids: CASSLGSGSSDTQYF. CDR3 bases: TGCGCCAGCAGCTTGGGGTCGGGTAGTTCAGATACGCAGTATTTT.